The present entry profiles one TCR beta chain with its context. The germline CDR1 and CDR2 sequences are LNHDA and SQIVND (reference sequence). The CDR3 runs 15 residues. V lost 5 bases, J lost 1 base, and 2 bases stayed unmatched. This sample stems from a study of T cells after yellow fever vaccination. In TCRdb, the 5' RACE reads were re-called with MiXCR into one record per CDR3 protein. Among around 320,000 distinct CDR3 sequences, roughly 4.3% were seen once, and the ten largest hold around 19%. The sequencing used PBMCs, collected 15 days after the yellow fever booster vaccination. This chain uses TRBV19 with TRBJ2-7; 13 bases match TRBD2. The TCR was taken from a man aged 18-30 years who received the YFV17D yellow fever vaccine. CDR3 sequence: CASSAGLAGSYEQYF. CDR3 coding DNA: TGTGCCAGTAGTGCGGGACTAGCGGGGTCCTACGAGCAGTACTTC.